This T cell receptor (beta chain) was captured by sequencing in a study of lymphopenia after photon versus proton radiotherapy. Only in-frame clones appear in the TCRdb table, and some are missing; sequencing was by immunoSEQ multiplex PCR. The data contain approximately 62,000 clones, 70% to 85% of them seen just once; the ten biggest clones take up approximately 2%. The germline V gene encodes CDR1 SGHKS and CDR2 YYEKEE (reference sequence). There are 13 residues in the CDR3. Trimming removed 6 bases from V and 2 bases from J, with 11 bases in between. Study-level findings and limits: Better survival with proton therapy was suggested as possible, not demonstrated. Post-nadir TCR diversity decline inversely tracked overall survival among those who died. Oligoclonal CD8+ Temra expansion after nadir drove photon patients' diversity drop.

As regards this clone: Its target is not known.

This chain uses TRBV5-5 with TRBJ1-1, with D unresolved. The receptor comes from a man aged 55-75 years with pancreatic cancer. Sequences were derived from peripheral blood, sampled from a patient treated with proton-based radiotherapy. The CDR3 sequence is CASTRLGNTEAFF. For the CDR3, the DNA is TGTGCCAGCACCCGGCTGGGAAACACTGAAGCTTTCTTT.